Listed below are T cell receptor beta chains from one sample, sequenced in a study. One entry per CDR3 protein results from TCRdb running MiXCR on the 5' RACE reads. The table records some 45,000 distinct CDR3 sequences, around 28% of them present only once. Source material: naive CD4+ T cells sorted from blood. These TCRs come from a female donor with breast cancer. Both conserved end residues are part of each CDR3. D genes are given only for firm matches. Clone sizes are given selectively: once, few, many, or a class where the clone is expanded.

cdr3_nt: TGCGCCAGCAGCCAAGATCCCGCAACAGGGGACGAGACCCAGTACTTC
cdr3_aa: CASSQDPATGDETQYF
clone_size: few
v_call: TRBV4-3
j_call: TRBJ2-5
d_call: TRBD1

cdr3_nt: TGTGCTAGCAGCCCTAGGGGGGTAAACATTCAGTACTTC
cdr3_aa: CASSPRGVNIQYF
clone_size: NA
v_call: TRBV7-7
j_call: TRBJ2-4
d_call: NA

cdr3_nt: TGTGCCAGCAGGTATGAGGGAAACACTGAAGCTTTCTTT
cdr3_aa: CASRYEGNTEAFF
clone_size: many
v_call: TRBV6-2/TRBV6-3
j_call: TRBJ1-1
d_call: NA

cdr3_nt: TGCGCCAGCAGCTTGCTCTTAGGTACTGAAGCTTTCTTT
cdr3_aa: CASSLLLGTEAFF
clone_size: many
v_call: TRBV5-1
j_call: TRBJ1-1
d_call: NA

cdr3_nt: TGTGCCAGCAGACCCCCGGTGACTAGAAGCAATGAGCAGTTCTTC
cdr3_aa: CASRPPVTRSNEQFF
clone_size: NA
v_call: TRBV6-2/TRBV6-3
j_call: TRBJ2-1
d_call: NA

cdr3_nt: TGCAGTGCCCGTTTATCCCCGGCGGACACTGAAGCTTTCTTT
cdr3_aa: CSARLSPADTEAFF
clone_size: NA
v_call: TRBV20-1
j_call: TRBJ1-1
d_call: NA

cdr3_nt: TGTGCCACCCTAGCGACCTCGGGCACCGGGGAGCTGTTTTTT
cdr3_aa: CATLATSGTGELFF
clone_size: NA
v_call: TRBV6-5
j_call: TRBJ2-2
d_call: NA

cdr3_nt: TGCGCCAGCAGCTCGACAGTGAACACTGAAGCTTTCTTT
cdr3_aa: CASSSTVNTEAFF
clone_size: many
v_call: TRBV5-1
j_call: TRBJ1-1
d_call: NA

cdr3_nt: TGTGCCAGCAGCCCGGGCCGGAACACTGAAGCTTTCTTT
cdr3_aa: CASSPGRNTEAFF
clone_size: NA
v_call: TRBV7-2
j_call: TRBJ1-1
d_call: NA

cdr3_nt: TGTGCCAGCAGTTCTTTCGACAGGGGCGATAACTGTGGCTACACCTTC
cdr3_aa: CASSSFDRGDNCGYTF
clone_size: NA
v_call: TRBV6-6
j_call: TRBJ1-2
d_call: TRBD1

cdr3_nt: TGTGCCAGCAGCTTAGCAGGGACAGAATCTAATCAGCCCCAGCATTTT
cdr3_aa: CASSLAGTESNQPQHF
clone_size: NA
v_call: TRBV7-2
j_call: TRBJ1-5
d_call: TRBD1

cdr3_nt: TGCGCCAGCAGCTTGATGGGTTTTGGGGCCAACGTCCTGACTTTC
cdr3_aa: CASSLMGFGANVLTF
clone_size: many
v_call: TRBV5-1
j_call: TRBJ2-6
d_call: NA

cdr3_nt: TGCGCCAGCAGCCCGCAGGACGGTGTGAGCGAGCAGTACTTC
cdr3_aa: CASSPQDGVSEQYF
clone_size: NA
v_call: TRBV5-1
j_call: TRBJ2-7
d_call: NA

cdr3_nt: TGTGCCAGCAGACCTAGCGGGAGATCACAAGAGACCCAGTACTTC
cdr3_aa: CASRPSGRSQETQYF
clone_size: few
v_call: TRBV12-3/TRBV12-4
j_call: TRBJ2-5
d_call: TRBD2

cdr3_nt: TGTGCCAGCAATCCCCTTCCCGGGATGCAAATAGGGTGGACCTTC
cdr3_aa: CASNPLPGMQIGWTF
clone_size: few
v_call: TRBV7-8
j_call: TRBJ1-2
d_call: NA

cdr3_nt: TGTGCCAGCAGCTATGGACGGGCGGAGGGCTACACCTTC
cdr3_aa: CASSYGRAEGYTF
clone_size: NA
v_call: TRBV6-6
j_call: TRBJ1-2
d_call: NA

cdr3_nt: TGCGCCAGCAGGCCCGGGACCGACTTCCACGAGCAGTACTTC
cdr3_aa: CASRPGTDFHEQYF
clone_size: few
v_call: TRBV5-1
j_call: TRBJ2-7
d_call: NA

cdr3_nt: TGCGCCAGCAGCTTGGGAGCTAGCCCTGGGAGCATCGCACCCTGTGGCTACACCTTC
cdr3_aa: CASSLGASPGSIAPCGYTF
clone_size: once
v_call: TRBV5-1
j_call: TRBJ1-2
d_call: NA

cdr3_nt: TGTGCCTGGAGTGTCAAAGGGTCGGGTCGCACAGATACGCAGTATTTT
cdr3_aa: CAWSVKGSGRTDTQYF
clone_size: few
v_call: TRBV30
j_call: TRBJ2-3
d_call: NA

cdr3_nt: TGTGCCAGCAGTCAAGGCCCCCCCAGGGACTATAATTCACCCCTCCACTTT
cdr3_aa: CASSQGPPRDYNSPLHF
clone_size: NA
v_call: TRBV6-5
j_call: TRBJ1-6
d_call: NA

cdr3_nt: TGCGCCAGCAGCCCCTTGGACATCCGTAATTCACCCCTCCACTTT
cdr3_aa: CASSPLDIRNSPLHF
clone_size: NA
v_call: TRBV5-1
j_call: TRBJ1-6
d_call: NA

cdr3_nt: TGTGCCAGCAGTTCTACCGGGACAGGAGGCTACGAGCAGTACTTC
cdr3_aa: CASSSTGTGGYEQYF
clone_size: NA
v_call: TRBV28
j_call: TRBJ2-7
d_call: TRBD1

cdr3_nt: TGTGCCAGCAGTATTGCAGGGGGTTGGAACACTGAAGCTTTCTTT
cdr3_aa: CASSIAGGWNTEAFF
clone_size: few
v_call: TRBV7-9
j_call: TRBJ1-1
d_call: TRBD1

cdr3_nt: TGTGCCAGCAGCTTTAGGGGGGCCTACAATGAGCAGTTCTTC
cdr3_aa: CASSFRGAYNEQFF
clone_size: NA
v_call: TRBV5-5
j_call: TRBJ2-1
d_call: NA

cdr3_nt: TGTGCCAGCAGTGCGTATAAGGGGTTAAGTTCTAGCAATCAGCCCCAGCATTTT
cdr3_aa: CASSAYKGLSSSNQPQHF
clone_size: NA
v_call: TRBV2
j_call: TRBJ1-5
d_call: NA

cdr3_nt: TGTGCCAGCAGCCAAGGACAACCTAGCACAGATACGCAGTATTTT
cdr3_aa: CASSQGQPSTDTQYF
clone_size: medium-sized
v_call: TRBV4-2
j_call: TRBJ2-3
d_call: NA

cdr3_nt: TGTGCCAGCAGTAAAAGCGGCAATGAGCAGTTCTTC
cdr3_aa: CASSKSGNEQFF
clone_size: NA
v_call: TRBV6-1
j_call: TRBJ2-1
d_call: NA

cdr3_nt: TGTGCCAGCAGCGTACGGGACGTCGGGGAGCTGTTTTTT
cdr3_aa: CASSVRDVGELFF
clone_size: NA
v_call: TRBV9
j_call: TRBJ2-2
d_call: NA

cdr3_nt: TGTGCCAGCGGGACGGACGGGGACTCCATGAACACTGAAGCTTTCTTT
cdr3_aa: CASGTDGDSMNTEAFF
clone_size: many
v_call: TRBV9
j_call: TRBJ1-1
d_call: NA

cdr3_nt: TGCAGTGCAGAGCAGGACAGGACGTATGGCTACACCTTC
cdr3_aa: CSAEQDRTYGYTF
clone_size: few
v_call: TRBV20-1
j_call: TRBJ1-2
d_call: TRBD1

cdr3_nt: TGTGCCAGCAGTTTAGGGCGGTGGGGGATCAGCTCCTACAATGAGCAGTTCTTC
cdr3_aa: CASSLGRWGISSYNEQFF
clone_size: NA
v_call: TRBV28
j_call: TRBJ2-1
d_call: NA

cdr3_nt: TGCGCCAGCAGTGAGTCGATGGCGAGAAATGAGCAGTTCTTC
cdr3_aa: CASSESMARNEQFF
clone_size: few
v_call: TRBV10-2
j_call: TRBJ2-1
d_call: NA

cdr3_nt: TGCAGCGTTCCGACTCCGTGGGATTACGAGCAGTACTTC
cdr3_aa: CSVPTPWDYEQYF
clone_size: NA
v_call: TRBV29-1
j_call: TRBJ2-7
d_call: NA

cdr3_nt: TGTGCCAGCAGTTACTCGATTGTCTCCAACTATGGCTACACCTTC
cdr3_aa: CASSYSIVSNYGYTF
clone_size: NA
v_call: TRBV6-5
j_call: TRBJ1-2
d_call: NA

cdr3_nt: TGCAGCCCCAGTGGGGGGGGGGCGGAGACCCAGTACTTC
cdr3_aa: CSPSGGGAETQYF
clone_size: NA
v_call: TRBV29-1
j_call: TRBJ2-5
d_call: NA

cdr3_nt: TGTGCCGGCAGCCCCGCGGCTAGCGGGAGGAGAAGTCAGTTCTTC
cdr3_aa: CAGSPAASGRRSQFF
clone_size: NA
v_call: TRBV6-5
j_call: TRBJ2-1
d_call: TRBD2

cdr3_nt: TGTGCCAGCAGCTTCTCCGGGACTAGCGGGTCGAGCTCCTACGAGCAGTACTTC
cdr3_aa: CASSFSGTSGSSSYEQYF
clone_size: once
v_call: TRBV7-8
j_call: TRBJ2-7
d_call: TRBD2

cdr3_nt: TGCAGTGCTAGTTGGGAGGGGATGGACGAGCAGTACTTC
cdr3_aa: CSASWEGMDEQYF
clone_size: few
v_call: TRBV20-1
j_call: TRBJ2-7
d_call: TRBD2

cdr3_nt: TGTGCCAGCAGCGAAAAAAACAGGGCCGGGGCCAACGTCCTGACTTTC
cdr3_aa: CASSEKNRAGANVLTF
clone_size: many
v_call: TRBV9
j_call: TRBJ2-6
d_call: NA

cdr3_nt: TGTGCCAGCAGCTTCCAGGGGCGGACCGGGGAGCTGTTTTTT
cdr3_aa: CASSFQGRTGELFF
clone_size: NA
v_call: TRBV7-3
j_call: TRBJ2-2
d_call: NA

cdr3_nt: TGCGCCAGCAGCTTGACCACCACACAGGGGGCGATCTATGGCTACACCTTC
cdr3_aa: CASSLTTTQGAIYGYTF
clone_size: NA
v_call: TRBV5-1
j_call: TRBJ1-2
d_call: TRBD1